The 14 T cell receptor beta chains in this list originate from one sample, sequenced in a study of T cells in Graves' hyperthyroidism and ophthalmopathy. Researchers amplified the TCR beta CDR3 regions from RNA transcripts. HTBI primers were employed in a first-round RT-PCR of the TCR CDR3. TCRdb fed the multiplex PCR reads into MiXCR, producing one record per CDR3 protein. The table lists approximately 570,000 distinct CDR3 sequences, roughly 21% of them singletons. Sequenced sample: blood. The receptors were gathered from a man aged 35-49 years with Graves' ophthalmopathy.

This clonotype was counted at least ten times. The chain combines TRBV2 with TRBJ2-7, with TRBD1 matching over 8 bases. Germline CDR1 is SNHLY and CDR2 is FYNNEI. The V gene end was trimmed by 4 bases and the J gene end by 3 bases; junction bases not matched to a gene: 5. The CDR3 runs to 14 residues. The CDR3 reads CASSGQGKGYEQYF. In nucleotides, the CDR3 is TGTGCCAGCAGTGGACAGGGGAAAGGCTACGAGCAGTACTTC.

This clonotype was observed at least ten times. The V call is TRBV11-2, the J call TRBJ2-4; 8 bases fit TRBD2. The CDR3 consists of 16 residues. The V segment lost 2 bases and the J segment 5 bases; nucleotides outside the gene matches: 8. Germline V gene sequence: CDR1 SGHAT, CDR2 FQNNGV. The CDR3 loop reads CASSLISSGPQNIQYF. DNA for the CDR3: TGTGCCAGCAGCTTAATATCTAGCGGGCCTCAAAACATTCAGTACTTC.

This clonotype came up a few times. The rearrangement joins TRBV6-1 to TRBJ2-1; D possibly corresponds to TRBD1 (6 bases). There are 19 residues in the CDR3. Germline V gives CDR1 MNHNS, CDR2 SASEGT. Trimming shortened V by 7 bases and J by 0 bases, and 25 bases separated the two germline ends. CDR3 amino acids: CASKPPTGTVSSSYNEQFF. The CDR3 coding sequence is TGTGCCAGCAAGCCACCGACAGGTACAGTCTCTAGCTCCTACAATGAGCAGTTCTTC.

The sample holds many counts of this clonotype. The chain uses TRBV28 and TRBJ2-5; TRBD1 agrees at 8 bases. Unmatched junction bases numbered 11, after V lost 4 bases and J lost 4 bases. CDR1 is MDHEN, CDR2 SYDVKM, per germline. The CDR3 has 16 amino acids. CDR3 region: CASSSPTGAGRETQYF. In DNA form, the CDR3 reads TGTGCCAGCAGTTCCCCGACAGGGGCCGGGAGAGAGACCCAGTACTTC.

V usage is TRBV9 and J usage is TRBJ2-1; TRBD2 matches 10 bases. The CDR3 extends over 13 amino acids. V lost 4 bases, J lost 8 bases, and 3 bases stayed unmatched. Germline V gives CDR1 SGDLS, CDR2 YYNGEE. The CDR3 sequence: CASSLLAGDEQFF. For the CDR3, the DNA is TGTGCCAGCAGCCTTCTAGCGGGGGATGAGCAGTTCTTC.

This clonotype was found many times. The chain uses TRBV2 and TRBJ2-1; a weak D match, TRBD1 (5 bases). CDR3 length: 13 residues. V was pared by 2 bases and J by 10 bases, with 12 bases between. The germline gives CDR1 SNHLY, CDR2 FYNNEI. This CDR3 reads CASSERLGEEQFF. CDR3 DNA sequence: TGTGCCAGCAGTGAACGGCTAGGGGAAGAGCAGTTCTTC.

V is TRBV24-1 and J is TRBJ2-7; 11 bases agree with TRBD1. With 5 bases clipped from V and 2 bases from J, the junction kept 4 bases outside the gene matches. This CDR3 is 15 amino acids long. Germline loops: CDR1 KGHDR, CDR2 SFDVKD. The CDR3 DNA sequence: TGTGCCACCAGTGCATCGGGACAGGGGGCCTACGAGCAGTACTTC. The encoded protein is CATSASGQGAYEQYF.

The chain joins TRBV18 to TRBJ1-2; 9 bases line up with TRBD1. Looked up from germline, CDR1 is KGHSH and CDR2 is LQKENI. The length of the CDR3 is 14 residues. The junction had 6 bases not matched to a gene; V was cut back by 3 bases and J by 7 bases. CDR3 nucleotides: TGTGCCAGCTCACCCAGGACAGGGGAAGGTGGCTACACCTTC. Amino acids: CASSPRTGEGGYTF. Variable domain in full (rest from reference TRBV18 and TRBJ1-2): NAGVMQNPRHLVRRRGQEARLRCSPMKGHSHVYWYRQLPEEGLKFMVYLQKENIIDESGMPKERFSAEFPKEGPSILRIQQVVRGDSAAYFCASSPRTGEGGYTFGSGTRLTVV.

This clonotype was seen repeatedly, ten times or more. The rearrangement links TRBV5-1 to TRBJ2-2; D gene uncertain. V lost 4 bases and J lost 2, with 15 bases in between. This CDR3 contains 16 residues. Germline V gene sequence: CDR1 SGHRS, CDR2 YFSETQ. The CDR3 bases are TGCGCCAGCAGCGTATCAACCTCGAGTAACACCGGGGAGCTGTTTTTT. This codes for CASSVSTSSNTGELFF.

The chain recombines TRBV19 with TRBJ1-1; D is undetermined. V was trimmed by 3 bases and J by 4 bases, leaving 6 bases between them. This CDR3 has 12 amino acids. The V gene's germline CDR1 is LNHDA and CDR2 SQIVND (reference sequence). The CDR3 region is CASSIPGTEAFF. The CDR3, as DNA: TGTGCCAGTAGTATCCCCGGCACTGAAGCTTTCTTT.

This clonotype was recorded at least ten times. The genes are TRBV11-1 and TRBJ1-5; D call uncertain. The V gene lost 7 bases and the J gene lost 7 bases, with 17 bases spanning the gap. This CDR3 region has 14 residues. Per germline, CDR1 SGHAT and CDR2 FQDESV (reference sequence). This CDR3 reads CASISRGFWQPQHF. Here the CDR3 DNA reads TGTGCCAGCATCAGTCGCGGTTTTTGGCAGCCCCAGCATTTT. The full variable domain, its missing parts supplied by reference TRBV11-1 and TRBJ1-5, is EAEVAQSPRYKITEKSQAVAFWCDPISGHATLYWYRQILGQGPELLVQFQDESVVDDSQLPKDRFSAERLKGVDSTLKIQPAELGDSAMYLCASISRGFWQPQHFGDGTRLSIL.

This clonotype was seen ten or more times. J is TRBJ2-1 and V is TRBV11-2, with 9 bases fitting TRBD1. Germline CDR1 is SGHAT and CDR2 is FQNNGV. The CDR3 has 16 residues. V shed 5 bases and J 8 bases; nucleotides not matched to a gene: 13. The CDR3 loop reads CASSANPGQGGYEQFF. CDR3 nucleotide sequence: TGTGCCAGCAGCGCCAACCCGGGACAGGGTGGTTATGAGCAGTTCTTC.

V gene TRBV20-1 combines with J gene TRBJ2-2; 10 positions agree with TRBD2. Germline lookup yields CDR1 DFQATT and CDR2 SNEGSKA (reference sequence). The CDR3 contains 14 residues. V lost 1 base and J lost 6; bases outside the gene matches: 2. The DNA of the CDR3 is TGCAGTGCTAGAGGGAGCGGGGGGGCCGGGGAGCTGTTTTTT. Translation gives CSARGSGGAGELFF.

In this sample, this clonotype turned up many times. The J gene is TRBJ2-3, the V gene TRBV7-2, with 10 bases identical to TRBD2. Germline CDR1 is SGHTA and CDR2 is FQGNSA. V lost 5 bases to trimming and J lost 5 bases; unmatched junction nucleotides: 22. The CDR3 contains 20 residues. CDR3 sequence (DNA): TGTGCCAGCAGCCCCCGGAGGGGGGCGGCTAGCGGGGGAAGGCGAGATACGCAGTATTTT. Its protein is CASSPRRGAASGGRRDTQYF.